This entry describes one T cell receptor (beta chain). Antigen specificity is unknown. Germline assignment: CDR1 SNHLY and CDR2 FYNNEI. Trimming took 2 bases from V and 6 from J, leaving 13 bases between them. CDR3 length equals 14 residues. This record belongs to a study of cytomegalovirus exposure and HLA in healthy donors. At the level of the study: Most donors, more than 80% of roughly 400 genotyped, fell in the Caucasian-associated ancestry cluster.

With 60 Vbeta and 13 Jbeta primers, the PCR was carried out. Profiling relied on immunoSEQ multiplex PCR, and the TCRdb table lists in-frame clones only, not all of them. This sample carries fewer than 250,000 clones, around 80% of them seen once, and the ten largest clones take about 0.2%. Study results and caveats: What a later analysis showed was that several of the most significant clusters appeared linked to common viral pathogens. Most TCR sequences proved rare, with some public TCRs found in many donors.

V gene TRBV2 combines with J gene TRBJ1-1, with D tentatively TRBD1 (6 bases). This receptor was identified in a girl aged 2 to 10 in good health and CMV-seronegative. Sequencing was carried out using PBMCs. The CDR3 bases are TGTGCCAGCAGTGAACCGGGACATTTGGCTGAAGCTTTCTTT. It encodes CASSEPGHLAEAFF. The full variable domain, completed using reference TRBV2 and TRBJ1-1, is EPEVTQTPSHQVTQMGQEVILRCVPISNHLYFYWYRQILGQKVEFLVSFYNNEISEKSEIFDDQFSVERPDGSNFTLKIRSTKLEDSAMYFCASSEPGHLAEAFFGQGTRLTVV.